One T cell receptor (beta chain) is described in this entry. This clone has just one count. The clone's antigen remains unknown. No much larger clone exists at a distance of one base, and base qualities are not known. V lost 3 bases and J lost 3 bases; the stretch between them is 12 bases long. Taken from the germline V gene, the CDR1 and CDR2 loops are KGHSH and LQKENI. From cysteine to phenylalanine, the CDR3 is 14 amino acids long. The only DNA kept is the CDR3, 42 bases in frame from the first base. TCRbeta CDR3 regions were amplified from genomic DNA using the immunoSEQ Assay, a bias-controlled multiplex PCR. The published analysis was carried out like this. Nucleated cell counts per sample were estimated from amplification of reference gene primers within the assay. To quantify the absolute abundance of each unique TCRbeta CDR3 rearrangement, sequence reads were collapsed and filtered. For each sample, productive Simpson clonality was calculated as the square root of Simpson's diversity index across productive rearrangements. TCRdb took this table from immuneACCESS and kept in-frame rearrangements with V and J called. Such tables lack part of the clones; where checked against another copy, unresolved V genes explain under half of the gap, and the rest is unexplained. The D gene and trimming were derived from the DNA, and the V and J assignments and clone size from that table. Recorded for this sample are 150,000 to 180,000 clones; roughly 80% of them occurred a single time. The ten largest make up about 7.2% of the sample.

Participants in the prospective study were aged roughly 18 to 100 years, lived in some 24 United States geographic areas, and enrolled through a virtual design. To assign participants to cohorts, the prospective study relied on clinical history that participants themselves reported in a screening survey and a study questionnaire. Recovered participants in ImmuneRACE Cohort 3 were defined by two consecutive negative NP/OP PCR tests, clearance by a healthcare professional, or resolution of symptoms. In the prospective study, whole blood, serum and a nasopharyngeal or oropharyngeal swab were collected from each participant by mobile phlebotomists. Additional blood draws and questionnaires over an approximately two-month period could optionally be provided by prospective study participants. Before DNA extraction, blood samples from the prospective study were shipped at room temperature or frozen. This specimen comes from a study of blood T cell repertoires in COVID-19 (dated by TCRdb to 2018 to 2020). Context from the whole study: Collaborator samples came from the United States, Italy and Spain and covered acute and convalescent phases of COVID-19. The material from the prospective study consisted of cDNA or gDNA derived from T cells, B-cell-depleted T cells, or PBMCs. Subjects who had been exposed to COVID-19, were actively infected with it, or had recovered from it provided the deeply sampled blood TCRbeta repertoires that made up the dataset. The repertoires were made available in a free public database intended to serve as a resource for research on the immune response to SARS-CoV-2. The samples were drawn from two sources: the first 160 participants of the ongoing ImmuneRACE study, and 950 to 1,500 subjects contributed by 6 global collaborators. Sample metadata almost always included a de-identified subject ID, COVID-19 status, age in years and sex. Where available, HLA class I and class II types were taken from metadata supplied by the sample provider and were not determined by assay-based typing.

What the work shows at the level of the full study, not this receptor alone: The quantity of clinical and demographic metadata differed by source and by participant and was supplied without curation.

This TCR was sampled from a man aged 45-65 years who had recovered from COVID-19. The chain joins TRBV18 to TRBJ2-7, with TRBD1 as a weak D call on 6 bases. Sequencing input: PBMCs or T cells enriched from blood (not recorded which). The bases are TGTGCCAGCTCACCCGGGACACTAATCTACGAGCAGTACTTC. Its product reads: CASSPGTLIYEQYF.